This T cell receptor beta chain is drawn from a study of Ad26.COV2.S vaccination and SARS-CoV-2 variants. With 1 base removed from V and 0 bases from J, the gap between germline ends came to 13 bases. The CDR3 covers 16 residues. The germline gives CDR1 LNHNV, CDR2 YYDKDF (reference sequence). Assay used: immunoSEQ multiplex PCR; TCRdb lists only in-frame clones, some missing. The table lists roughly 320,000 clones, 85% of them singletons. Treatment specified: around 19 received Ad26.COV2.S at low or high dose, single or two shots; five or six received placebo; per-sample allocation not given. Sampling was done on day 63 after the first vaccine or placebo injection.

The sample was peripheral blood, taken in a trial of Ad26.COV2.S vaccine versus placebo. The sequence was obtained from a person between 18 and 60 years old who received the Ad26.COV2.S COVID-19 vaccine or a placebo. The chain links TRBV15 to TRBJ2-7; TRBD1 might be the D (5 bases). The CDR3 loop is CATSRVVRGSSYEQYF. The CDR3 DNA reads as TGTGCCACCAGCAGAGTTGTTAGGGGAAGCTCCTACGAGCAGTACTTC.